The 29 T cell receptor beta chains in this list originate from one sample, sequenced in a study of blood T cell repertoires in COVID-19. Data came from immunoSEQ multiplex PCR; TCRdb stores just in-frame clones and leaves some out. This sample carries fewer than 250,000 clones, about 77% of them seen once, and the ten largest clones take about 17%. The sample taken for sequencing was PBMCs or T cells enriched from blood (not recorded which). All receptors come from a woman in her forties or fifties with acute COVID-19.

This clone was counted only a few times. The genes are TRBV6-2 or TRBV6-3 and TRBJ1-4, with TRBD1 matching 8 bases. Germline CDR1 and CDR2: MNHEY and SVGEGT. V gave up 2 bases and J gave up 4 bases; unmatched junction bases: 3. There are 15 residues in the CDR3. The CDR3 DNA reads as TGTGCCAGCAGTTACCGACAGGGGAATAATGAAAAACTGTTTTTT. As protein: CASSYRQGNNEKLFF.

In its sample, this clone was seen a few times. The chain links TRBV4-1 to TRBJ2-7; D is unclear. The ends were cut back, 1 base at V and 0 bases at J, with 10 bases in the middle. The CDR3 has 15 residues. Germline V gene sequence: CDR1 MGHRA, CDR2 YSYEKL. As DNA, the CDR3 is TGCGCCAGCAGCCAAGGACTCGGGTCCTCCTACGAGCAGTACGTC. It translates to CASSQGLGSSYEQYV.

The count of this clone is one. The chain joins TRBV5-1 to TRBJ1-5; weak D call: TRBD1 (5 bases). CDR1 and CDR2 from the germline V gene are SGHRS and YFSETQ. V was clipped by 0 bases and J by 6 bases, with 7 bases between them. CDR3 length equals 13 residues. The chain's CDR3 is CASSLGGGQPQHF. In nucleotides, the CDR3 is TGCGCCAGCAGCTTGGGCGGGGGTCAGCCCCAGCATTTT.

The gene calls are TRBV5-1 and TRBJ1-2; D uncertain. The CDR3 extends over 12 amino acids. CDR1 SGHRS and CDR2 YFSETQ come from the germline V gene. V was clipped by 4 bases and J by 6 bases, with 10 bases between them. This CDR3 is CASSTDGNGYTF. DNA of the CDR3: TGCGCCAGCAGCACGGACGGGAATGGCTACACCTTC.

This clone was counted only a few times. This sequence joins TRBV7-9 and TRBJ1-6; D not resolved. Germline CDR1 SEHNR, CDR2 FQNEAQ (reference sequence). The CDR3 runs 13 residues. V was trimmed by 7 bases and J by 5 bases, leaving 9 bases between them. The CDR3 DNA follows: TGTGCCAGCACCCTCCAGGATAATTCACCCCTCCACTTT. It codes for CASTLQDNSPLHF.

The CDR3 sequence is CASSLAGTGARTDTQYF. The CDR3, as DNA: TGTGCCAGCAGCCTGGCGGGGACAGGGGCCCGCACAGATACGCAGTATTTT. The rearrangement joins TRBV5-5 to TRBJ2-3, with 10 bases fitting TRBD1. V dropped 4 bases and J dropped 1; count of bases not matched to a gene: 9. Germline V gives CDR1 SGHKS, CDR2 YYEKEE (reference sequence). This CDR3 region has 17 residues.

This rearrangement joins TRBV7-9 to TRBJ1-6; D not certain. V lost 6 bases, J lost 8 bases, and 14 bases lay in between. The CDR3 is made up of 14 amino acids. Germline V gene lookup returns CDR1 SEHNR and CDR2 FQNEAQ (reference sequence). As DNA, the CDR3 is TGTGCCAGCAGGAGCACTGGTACTGATTCACCCCTCCACTTT. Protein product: CASRSTGTDSPLHF. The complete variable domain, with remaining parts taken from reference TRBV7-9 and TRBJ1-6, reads DTGVSQNPRHKITKRGQNVTFRCDPISEHNRLYWYRQTLGQGPEFLTYFQNEAQLEKSRLLSDRFSAERPKGSFSTLEIQRTEQGDSAMYLCASRSTGTDSPLHFGNGTRLTVT.

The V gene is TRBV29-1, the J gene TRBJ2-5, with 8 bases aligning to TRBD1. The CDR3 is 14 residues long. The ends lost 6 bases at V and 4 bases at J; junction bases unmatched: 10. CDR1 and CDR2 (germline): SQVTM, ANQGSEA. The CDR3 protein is CSVSRGLRTETQYF. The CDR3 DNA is TGCAGCGTGTCCAGGGGGCTTCGGACAGAGACCCAGTACTTC.

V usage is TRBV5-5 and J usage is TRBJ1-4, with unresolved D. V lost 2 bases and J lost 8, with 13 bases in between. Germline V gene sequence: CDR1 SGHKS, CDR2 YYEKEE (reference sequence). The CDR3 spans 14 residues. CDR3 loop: CASSLRIEREKLFF. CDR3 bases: TGTGCCAGCAGCTTACGAATTGAGAGGGAAAAACTGTTTTTT.

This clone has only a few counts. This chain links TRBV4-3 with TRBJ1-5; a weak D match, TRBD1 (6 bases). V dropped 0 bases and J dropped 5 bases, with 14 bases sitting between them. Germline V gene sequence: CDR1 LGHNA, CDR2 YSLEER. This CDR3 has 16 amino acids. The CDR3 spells CASSQDPRGVHQPQHF. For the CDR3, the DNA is TGCGCCAGCAGCCAAGACCCCAGGGGCGTCCATCAGCCCCAGCATTTT.

The CDR3 reads CASSYSGQYGYTF. In nucleotides, the CDR3 is TGTGCCAGCAGTTACTCAGGACAGTATGGCTACACCTTC. The chain recombines TRBV6-6 with TRBJ1-2; D is possibly TRBD1 (6 bases). The CDR3 runs to 13 residues. Deletions cut 0 bases from V and 5 bases from J, with 7 bases between. Germline values: CDR1 MNHNY, CDR2 SVGAGI (reference sequence).

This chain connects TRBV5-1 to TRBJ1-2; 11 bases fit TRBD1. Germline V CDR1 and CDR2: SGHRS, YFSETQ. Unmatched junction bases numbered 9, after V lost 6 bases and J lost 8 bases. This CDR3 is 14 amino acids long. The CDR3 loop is CASKRTGGMRGYTF. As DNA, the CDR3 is TGCGCCAGCAAGCGGACAGGGGGCATGCGCGGCTACACCTTC.

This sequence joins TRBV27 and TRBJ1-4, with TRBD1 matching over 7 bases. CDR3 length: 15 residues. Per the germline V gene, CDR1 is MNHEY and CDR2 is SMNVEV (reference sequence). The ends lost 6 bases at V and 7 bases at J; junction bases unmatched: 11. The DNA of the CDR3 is TGTGCCAGCAGGACAACCGGGACAGCCCTTGAAAAACTGTTTTTT. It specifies CASRTTGTALEKLFF.

The DNA of the CDR3 is TGTGCCAGCAGCTTAATTAGCGGGGGGGCTCCAGATGAGCAGTTCTTC. It translates to CASSLISGGAPDEQFF. V usage is TRBV5-4 and J usage is TRBJ2-1; 11 nucleotides align to TRBD2. This CDR3 is 16 amino acids long. Germline lookup yields CDR1 SGHNT and CDR2 YYREEE (reference sequence). Trimming removed 2 bases from V and 8 bases from J; junction bases left unmatched: 9.

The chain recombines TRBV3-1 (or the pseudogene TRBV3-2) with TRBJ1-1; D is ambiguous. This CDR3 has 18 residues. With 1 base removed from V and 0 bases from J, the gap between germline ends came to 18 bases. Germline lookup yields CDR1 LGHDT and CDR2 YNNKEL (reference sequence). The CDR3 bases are TGTGCCAGCAGCCAAGTCTATGTAAATTACGGGATGAACACTGAAGCTTTCTTT. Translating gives CASSQVYVNYGMNTEAFF.

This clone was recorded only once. CDR3 sequence: CASGAGETQYF. The CDR3 DNA reads as TGTGCCAGCGGGGCCGGGGAGACCCAGTACTTC. The chain links TRBV6-5 to TRBJ2-5; D may be TRBD1 (5 bases). This CDR3 region has 11 residues. Germline assignment: CDR1 MNHEY and CDR2 SVGAGI. V lost 8 bases, J lost 5 bases, and 9 bases lay in between.

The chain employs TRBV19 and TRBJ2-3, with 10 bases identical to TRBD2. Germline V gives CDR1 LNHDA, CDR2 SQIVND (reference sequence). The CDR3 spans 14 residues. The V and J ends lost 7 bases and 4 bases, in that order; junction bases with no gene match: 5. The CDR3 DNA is TGTGCCAGTACGAGCGGGGGGGGAGCAGATACGCAGTATTTT. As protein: CASTSGGGADTQYF.

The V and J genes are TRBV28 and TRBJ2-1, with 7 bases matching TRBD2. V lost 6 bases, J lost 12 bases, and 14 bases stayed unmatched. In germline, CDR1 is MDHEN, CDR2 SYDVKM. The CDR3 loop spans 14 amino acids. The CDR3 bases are TGTGCCAGCAGACCTAGGCTAGCGGCCGAAGGGCAGTTCTTC. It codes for CASRPRLAAEGQFF.

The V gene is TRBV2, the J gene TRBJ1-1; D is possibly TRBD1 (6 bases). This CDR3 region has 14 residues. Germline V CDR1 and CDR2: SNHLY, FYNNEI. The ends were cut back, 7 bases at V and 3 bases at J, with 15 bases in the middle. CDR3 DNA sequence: TGTGCCAGCACCAAGAAAGGGGGAGACACTGAAGCTTTCTTT. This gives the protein CASTKKGGDTEAFF.

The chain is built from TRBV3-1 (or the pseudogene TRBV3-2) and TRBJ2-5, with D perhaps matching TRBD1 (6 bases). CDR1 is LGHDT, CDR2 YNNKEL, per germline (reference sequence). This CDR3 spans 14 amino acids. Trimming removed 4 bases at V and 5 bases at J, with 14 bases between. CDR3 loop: CASSRPGEAETQYF. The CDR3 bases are TGTGCCAGCAGCCGCCCAGGGGAAGCGGAGACCCAGTACTTC.

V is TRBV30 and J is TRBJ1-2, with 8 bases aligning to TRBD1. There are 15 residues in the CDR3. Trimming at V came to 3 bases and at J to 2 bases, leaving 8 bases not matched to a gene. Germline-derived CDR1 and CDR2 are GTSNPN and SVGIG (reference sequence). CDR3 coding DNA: TGTGCCTGGAGCGGACCGGGACAGGCGAACTATGGCTACACCTTC. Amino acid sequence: CAWSGPGQANYGYTF.

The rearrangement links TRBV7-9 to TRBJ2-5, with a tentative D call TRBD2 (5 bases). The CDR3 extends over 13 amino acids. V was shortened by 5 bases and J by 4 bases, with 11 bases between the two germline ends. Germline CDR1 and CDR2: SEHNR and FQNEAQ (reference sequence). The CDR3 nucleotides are TGTGCCAGCAGCAGCGGAACCGGAGAGACCCAGTACTTC. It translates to CASSSGTGETQYF. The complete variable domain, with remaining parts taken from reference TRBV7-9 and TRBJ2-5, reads DTGVSQNPRHKITKRGQNVTFRCDPISEHNRLYWYRQTLGQGPEFLTYFQNEAQLEKSRLLSDRFSAERPKGSFSTLEIQRTEQGDSAMYLCASSSGTGETQYFGPGTRLLVL.

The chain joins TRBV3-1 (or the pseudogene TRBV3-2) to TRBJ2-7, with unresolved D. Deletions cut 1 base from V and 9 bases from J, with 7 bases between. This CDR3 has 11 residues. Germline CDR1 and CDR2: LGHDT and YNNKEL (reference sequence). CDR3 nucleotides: TGTGCCAGCAGCCAAGGTCCCTGGCAGTACGTC. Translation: CASSQGPWQYV.

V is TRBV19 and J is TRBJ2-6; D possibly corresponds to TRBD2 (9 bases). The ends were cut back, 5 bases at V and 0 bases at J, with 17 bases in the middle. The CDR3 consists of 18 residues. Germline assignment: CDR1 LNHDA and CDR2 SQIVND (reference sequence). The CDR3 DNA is TGTGCCAGTAGTCTAGCGGGACAGGTGATCTCTGGGGCCAACGTCCTGACTTTC. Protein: CASSLAGQVISGANVLTF.

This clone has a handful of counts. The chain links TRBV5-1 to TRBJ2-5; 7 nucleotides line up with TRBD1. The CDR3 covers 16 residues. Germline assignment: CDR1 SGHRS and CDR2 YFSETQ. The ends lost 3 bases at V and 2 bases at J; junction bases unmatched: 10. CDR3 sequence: CASSSMLFRGQETQYF. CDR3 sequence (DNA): TGCGCCAGCAGCTCGATGTTATTCAGGGGGCAAGAGACCCAGTACTTC.

CDR3 DNA: TGTGCCAGCAGTCTCCAGGATGGGTACTACAATGAGCAGTTCTTC. Translation: CASSLQDGYYNEQFF. J is TRBJ2-1 and V is TRBV6-5; D not resolved. Germline V gene data show CDR1 as MNHEY and CDR2 as SVGAGI. This CDR3 is 15 amino acids long. Trimming left V 5 bases short and J 3 bases short, with 14 bases between.

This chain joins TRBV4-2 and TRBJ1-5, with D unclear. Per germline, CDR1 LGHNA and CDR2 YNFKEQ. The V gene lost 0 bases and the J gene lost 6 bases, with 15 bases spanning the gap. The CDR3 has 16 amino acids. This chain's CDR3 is CASSQDSTLLFQPQHF. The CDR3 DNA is TGTGCCAGCAGCCAAGATTCCACCCTATTATTTCAGCCCCAGCATTTT.

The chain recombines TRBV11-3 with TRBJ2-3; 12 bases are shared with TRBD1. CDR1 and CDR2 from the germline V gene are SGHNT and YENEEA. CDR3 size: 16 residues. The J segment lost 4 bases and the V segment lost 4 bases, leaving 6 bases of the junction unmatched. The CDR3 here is CASSSGTGGFSDTQYF. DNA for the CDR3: TGTGCCAGCAGCTCCGGGACAGGGGGCTTTTCAGATACGCAGTATTTT.

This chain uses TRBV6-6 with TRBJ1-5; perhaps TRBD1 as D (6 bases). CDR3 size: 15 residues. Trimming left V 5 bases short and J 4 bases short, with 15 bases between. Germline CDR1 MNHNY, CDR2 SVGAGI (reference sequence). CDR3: CASSRELQGNQPQHF. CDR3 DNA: TGTGCCAGCAGTAGGGAACTACAGGGTAATCAGCCCCAGCATTTT.